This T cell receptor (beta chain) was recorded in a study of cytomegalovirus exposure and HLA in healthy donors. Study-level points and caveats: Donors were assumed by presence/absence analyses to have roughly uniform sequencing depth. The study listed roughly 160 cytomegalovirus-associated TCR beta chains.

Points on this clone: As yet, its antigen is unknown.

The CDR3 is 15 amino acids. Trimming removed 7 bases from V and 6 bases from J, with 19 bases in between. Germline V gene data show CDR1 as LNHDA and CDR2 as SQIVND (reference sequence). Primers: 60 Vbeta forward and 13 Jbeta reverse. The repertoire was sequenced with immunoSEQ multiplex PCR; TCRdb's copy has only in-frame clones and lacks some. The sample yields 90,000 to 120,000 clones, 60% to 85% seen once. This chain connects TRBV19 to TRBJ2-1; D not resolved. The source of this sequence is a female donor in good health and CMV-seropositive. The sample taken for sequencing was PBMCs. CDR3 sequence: CASTPTGRLGNEQFF. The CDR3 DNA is TGTGCCAGTACCCCGACGGGTCGGCTAGGCAATGAGCAGTTCTTC.